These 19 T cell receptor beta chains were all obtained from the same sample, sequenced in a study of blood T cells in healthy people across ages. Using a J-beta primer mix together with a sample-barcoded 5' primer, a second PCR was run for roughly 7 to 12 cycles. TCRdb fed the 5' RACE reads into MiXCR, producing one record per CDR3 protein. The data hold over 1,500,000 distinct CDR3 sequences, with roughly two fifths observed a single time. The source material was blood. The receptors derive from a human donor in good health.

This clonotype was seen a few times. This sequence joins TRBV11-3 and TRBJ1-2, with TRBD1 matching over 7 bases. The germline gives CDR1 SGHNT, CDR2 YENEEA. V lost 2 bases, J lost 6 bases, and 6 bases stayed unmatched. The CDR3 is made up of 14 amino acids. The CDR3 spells CASSLPYTGDGYTF. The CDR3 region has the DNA TGTGCCAGCAGCTTACCATATACAGGGGATGGCTACACCTTC.

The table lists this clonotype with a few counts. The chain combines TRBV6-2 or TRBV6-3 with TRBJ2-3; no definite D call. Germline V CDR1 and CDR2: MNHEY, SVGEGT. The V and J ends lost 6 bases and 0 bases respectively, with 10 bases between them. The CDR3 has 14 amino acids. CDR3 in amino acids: CASSPRVSTDTQYF. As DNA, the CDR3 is TGTGCCAGCAGCCCACGGGTGAGCACAGATACGCAGTATTTT.

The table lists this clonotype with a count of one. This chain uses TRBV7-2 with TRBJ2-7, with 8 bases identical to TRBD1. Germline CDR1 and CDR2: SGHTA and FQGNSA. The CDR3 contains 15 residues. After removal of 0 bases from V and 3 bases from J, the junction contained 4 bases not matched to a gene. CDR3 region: CASSLARQGLYEQYF. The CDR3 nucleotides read TGTGCCAGCAGCTTAGCGAGACAGGGGCTCTACGAGCAGTACTTC.

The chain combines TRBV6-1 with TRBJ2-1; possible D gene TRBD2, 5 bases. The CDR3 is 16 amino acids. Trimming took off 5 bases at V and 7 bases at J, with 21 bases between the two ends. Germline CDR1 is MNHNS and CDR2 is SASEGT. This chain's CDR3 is CASSNRRGGTKNEQFF. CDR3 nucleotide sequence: TGTGCCAGCAGTAATAGACGAGGAGGTACAAAGAATGAGCAGTTCTTC.

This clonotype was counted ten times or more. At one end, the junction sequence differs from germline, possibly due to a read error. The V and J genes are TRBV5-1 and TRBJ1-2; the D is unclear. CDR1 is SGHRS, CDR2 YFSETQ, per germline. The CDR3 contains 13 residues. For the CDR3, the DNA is TGTGCCAGCAGCTTACGGGGTAGTGATGGCTACACCTTC. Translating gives CASSLRGSDGYTF. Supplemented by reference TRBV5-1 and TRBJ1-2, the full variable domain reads KAGVTQTPRYLIKTRGQQVTLSCSPISGHRSVSWYQQTPGQGLQFLFEYFSETQRNKGNFPGRFSGRQFSNSRSEMNVSTLELGDSALYLCASSLRGSDGYTFGSGTRLTVV.

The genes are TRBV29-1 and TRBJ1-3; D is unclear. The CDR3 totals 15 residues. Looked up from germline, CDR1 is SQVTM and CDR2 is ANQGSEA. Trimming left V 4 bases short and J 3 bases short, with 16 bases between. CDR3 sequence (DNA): TGCAGCGTTGTGAGCTACGGGCAAGGTGGAAACACCATATATTTT. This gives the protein CSVVSYGQGGNTIYF.

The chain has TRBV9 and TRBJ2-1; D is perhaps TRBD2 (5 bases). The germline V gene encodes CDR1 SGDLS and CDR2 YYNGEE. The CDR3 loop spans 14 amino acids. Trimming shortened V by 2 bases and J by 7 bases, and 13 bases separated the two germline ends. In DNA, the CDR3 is TGTGCCAGCAGCGTTTCGGGAAGTGAGAATGAGCAGTTCTTC. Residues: CASSVSGSENEQFF.

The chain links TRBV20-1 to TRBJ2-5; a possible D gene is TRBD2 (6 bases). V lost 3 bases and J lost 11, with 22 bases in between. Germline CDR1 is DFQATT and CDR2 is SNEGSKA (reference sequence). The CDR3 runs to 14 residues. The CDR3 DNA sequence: TGCAGTGCTAGGTCCGCGGGGACCTACAATGAGCAGTACTTC. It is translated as CSARSAGTYNEQYF.

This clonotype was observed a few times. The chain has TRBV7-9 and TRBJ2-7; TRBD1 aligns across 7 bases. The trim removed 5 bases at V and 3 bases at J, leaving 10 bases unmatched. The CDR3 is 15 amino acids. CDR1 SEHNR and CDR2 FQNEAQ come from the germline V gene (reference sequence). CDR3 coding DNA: TGTGCCAGCAGCCCACCCCTGACAGGGTTCTACGAGCAGTACTTC. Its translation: CASSPPLTGFYEQYF. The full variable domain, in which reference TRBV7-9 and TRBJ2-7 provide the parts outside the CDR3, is DTGVSQNPRHKITKRGQNVTFRCDPISEHNRLYWYRQTLGQGPEFLTYFQNEAQLEKSRLLSDRFSAERPKGSFSTLEIQRTEQGDSAMYLCASSPPLTGFYEQYFGPGTRLTVT.

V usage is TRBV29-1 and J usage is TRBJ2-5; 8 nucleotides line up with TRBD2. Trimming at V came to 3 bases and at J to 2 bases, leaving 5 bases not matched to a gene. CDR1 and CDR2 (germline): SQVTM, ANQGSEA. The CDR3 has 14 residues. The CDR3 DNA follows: TGCAGCGTTGATATAGCGGGGATACAAGAGACCCAGTACTTC. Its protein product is CSVDIAGIQETQYF. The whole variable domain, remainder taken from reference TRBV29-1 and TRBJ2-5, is SAVISQKPSRDICQRGTSLTIQCQVDSQVTMMFWYRQQPGQSLTLIATANQGSEATYESGFVIDKFPISRPNLTFSTLTVSNMSPEDSSIYLCSVDIAGIQETQYFGPGTRLLVL.

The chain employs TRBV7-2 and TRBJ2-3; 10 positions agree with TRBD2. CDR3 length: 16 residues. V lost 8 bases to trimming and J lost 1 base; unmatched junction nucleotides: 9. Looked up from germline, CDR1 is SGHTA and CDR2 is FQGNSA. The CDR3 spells CASRRGLAGGTDTQYF. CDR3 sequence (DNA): TGTGCCAGCCGCCGAGGGCTAGCGGGGGGCACAGATACGCAGTATTTT.

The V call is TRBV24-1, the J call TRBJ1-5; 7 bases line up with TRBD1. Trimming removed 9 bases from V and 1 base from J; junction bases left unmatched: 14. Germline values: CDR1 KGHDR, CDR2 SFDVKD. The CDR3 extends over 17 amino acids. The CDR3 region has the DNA TGTGCCACCCCGGACCGATCCAACAGGGGAAGCAATCAGCCCCAGCATTTT. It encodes CATPDRSNRGSNQPQHF.

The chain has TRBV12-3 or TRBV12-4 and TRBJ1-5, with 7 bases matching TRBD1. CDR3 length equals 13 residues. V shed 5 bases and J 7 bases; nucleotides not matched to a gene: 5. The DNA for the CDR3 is TGTGCCAGCAGTAAGGGGGCGCGGCAGCCCCAGCATTTT. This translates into CASSKGARQPQHF.

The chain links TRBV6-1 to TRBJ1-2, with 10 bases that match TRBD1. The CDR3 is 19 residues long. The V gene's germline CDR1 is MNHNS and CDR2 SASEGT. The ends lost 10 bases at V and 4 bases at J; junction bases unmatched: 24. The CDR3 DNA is TGTGCCACCAGGGACAGGGGCGGATTCCGTAGAGGGGGGACCTATGGCTACACCTTC. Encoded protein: CATRDRGGFRRGGTYGYTF.

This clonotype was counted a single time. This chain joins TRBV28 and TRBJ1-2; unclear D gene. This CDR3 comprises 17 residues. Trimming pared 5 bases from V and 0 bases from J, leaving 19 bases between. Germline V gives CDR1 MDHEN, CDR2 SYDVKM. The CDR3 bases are TGTGCCAGCAGTCCCCTGGCTAACGGAGGGACTAACTATGGCTACACCTTC. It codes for CASSPLANGGTNYGYTF.

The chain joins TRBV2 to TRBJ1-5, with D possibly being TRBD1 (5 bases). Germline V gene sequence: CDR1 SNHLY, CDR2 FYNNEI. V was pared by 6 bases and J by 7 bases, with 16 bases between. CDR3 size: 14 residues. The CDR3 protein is CASREGTAGQPQHF. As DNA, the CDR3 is TGTGCCAGCAGGGAGGGTACAGCAGGGCAGCCCCAGCATTTT.

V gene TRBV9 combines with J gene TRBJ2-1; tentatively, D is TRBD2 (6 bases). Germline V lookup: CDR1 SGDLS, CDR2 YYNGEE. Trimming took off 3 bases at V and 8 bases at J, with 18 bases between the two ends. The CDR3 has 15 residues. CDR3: CASSAGGASLHEQFF. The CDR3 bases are TGTGCCAGCAGCGCCGGGGGAGCTAGCCTTCATGAGCAGTTCTTC.

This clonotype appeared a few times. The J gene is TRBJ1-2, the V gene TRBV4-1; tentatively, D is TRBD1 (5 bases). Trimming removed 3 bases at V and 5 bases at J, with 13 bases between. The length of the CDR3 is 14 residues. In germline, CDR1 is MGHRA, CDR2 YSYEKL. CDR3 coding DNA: TGCGCCAGCAGCCAGGTACAGGAACCATATGGCTACACCTTC. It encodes CASSQVQEPYGYTF.

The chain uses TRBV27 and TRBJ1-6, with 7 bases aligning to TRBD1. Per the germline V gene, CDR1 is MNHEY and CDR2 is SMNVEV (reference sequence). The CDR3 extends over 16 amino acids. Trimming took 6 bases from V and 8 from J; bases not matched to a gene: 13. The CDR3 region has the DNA TGTGCCAGCAGATTAATCTCCGGGACAGTTTATTCACCCCTCCACTTT. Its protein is CASRLISGTVYSPLHF.